These T cell receptor beta chains were read from a single sample in a study of blood T cell repertoires in COVID-19. This table comes from immunoSEQ multiplex PCR, and its TCRdb copy is limited to in-frame clones, with some not included. The sample records about 150,000 clones, roughly 77% being singletons. Sequenced input: peripheral blood. These TCRs come from a man aged 55 to 69 with acute or convalescent COVID-19. Both conserved end residues are part of each CDR3. D genes are given only for firm matches. Only some rows state a clone size, as once, few, many or a class for expanded clones.

D | J | size | V | CDR3 | DNA
TRBD1 | TRBJ1-1 | . | TRBV5-1 | CASSWTGGMNTEAFF | TGCGCCAGCAGCTGGACAGGGGGAATGAACACTGAAGCTTTCTTT
. | TRBJ2-3 | . | TRBV6-5 | CASSSSSGSHTQYF | TGTGCCAGCAGTTCGTCCTCTGGGAGCCATACGCAGTATTTT
. | TRBJ2-1 | . | TRBV6-5 | CASSYDRLLHNEQFF | TGTGCCAGCAGTTACGATCGACTATTACACAATGAGCAGTTCTTC
TRBD1 | TRBJ2-2 | . | TRBV7-2 | CASRGQGNTGELFF | TGTGCCAGCAGAGGACAGGGAAACACCGGGGAGCTGTTTTTT
. | TRBJ2-2 | few | TRBV5-4 | CAMWRSGELFF | TGTGCCATGTGGAGGTCCGGGGAGCTGTTTTTT
TRBD1 | TRBJ2-3 | once | TRBV4-2 | CASSQELVTGQGFTDTQYF | TGTGCCAGCAGCCAAGAGTTAGTAACGGGACAGGGGTTTACAGATACGCAGTATTTT
. | TRBJ1-2 | . | TRBV2 | CASSQGLGYTF | TGTGCCAGCAGTCAGGGTCTTGGCTACACCTTC
. | TRBJ1-1 | . | TRBV7-8 | CASSLGQITEAFF | TGTGCCAGCAGCTTAGGACAGATCACTGAAGCTTTCTTT
. | TRBJ2-1 | once | TRBV18 | CASSPGFVLDEQFF | TGTGCCAGCTCACCAGGCTTTGTATTGGATGAGCAGTTCTTC
TRBD1 | TRBJ1-1 | few | TRBV5-1 | CASSFYRGYTEAFF | TGCGCCAGCAGCTTTTACAGGGGCTACACTGAAGCTTTCTTT
TRBD2 | TRBJ2-2 | . | TRBV6-1 | CASLGGLNTGELFF | TGTGCCAGCCTCGGGGGGTTGAACACCGGGGAGCTGTTTTTT
. | TRBJ1-3 | . | TRBV6-1 | CASSEDFGNTIYF | TGTGCCAGCAGTGAGGACTTTGGAAACACCATATATTTT
. | TRBJ2-7 | . | TRBV5-1 | CASSEGQPGHYEQYF | TGCGCCAGCAGCGAAGGACAGCCGGGACACTACGAGCAGTACTTC
TRBD1 | TRBJ1-2 | few | TRBV19 | CASSRGDRGTYGYTF | TGTGCCAGTAGTCGTGGGGACAGGGGGACCTATGGCTACACCTTC
TRBD1 | TRBJ2-7 | . | TRBV28 | CATTGGYEQYF | TGTGCCACCACAGGGGGCTACGAGCAGTACTTC
. | TRBJ2-7 | . | TRBV29-1 | CSVDVRGSSYEQYF | TGCAGCGTTGATGTAAGGGGGAGCTCCTACGAGCAGTACTTC
. | TRBJ2-7 | . | TRBV28 | CASGRGAYEQYF | TGTGCCAGCGGGAGGGGGGCCTACGAGCAGTACTTC
. | TRBJ2-6 | . | TRBV3-1/TRBV3-2 | CASSPRGSVSGANVLTF | TGTGCCAGCAGCCCACGGGGTTCCGTCTCTGGGGCCAACGTCCTGACTTTC
TRBD1 | TRBJ2-7 | . | TRBV27 | CASSSTSWTGYYEQYF | TGTGCCAGCAGTTCTACCTCTTGGACAGGGTACTACGAGCAGTACTTC
TRBD1 | TRBJ2-3 | few | TRBV30 | CAWGQGMSWGTDTQYF | TGTGCCTGGGGACAGGGTATGAGTTGGGGCACAGATACGCAGTATTTT
. | TRBJ1-6 | few | TRBV28 | CASSRDSNNSPLHF | TGTGCCAGCAGTCGGGACTCCAATAATTCACCCCTCCACTTT
. | TRBJ1-1 | . | TRBV10-1 | CASSEGGPNTEAFF | TGCGCCAGCAGTGAAGGGGGACCGAACACTGAAGCTTTCTTT
. | TRBJ1-5 | . | TRBV19 | CASSWGGSQPQHF | TGTGCCAGTAGTTGGGGTGGGAGCCAGCCCCAGCATTTT
. | TRBJ1-2 | . | TRBV30 | CAWSGEEDYGYTF | TGTGCCTGGAGTGGGGAGGAGGACTATGGCTACACCTTC
TRBD2 | TRBJ2-3 | . | TRBV4-2 | CASRESSGAVDTQYF | TGTGCCAGCAGGGAATCTAGCGGGGCCGTGGATACGCAGTATTTT
TRBD1 | TRBJ2-7 | . | TRBV7-8 | CASSSYSGQARFVEQYF | TGTGCCAGCAGCTCTTATTCCGGACAGGCTCGGTTCGTCGAGCAGTACTTC